This T cell receptor (beta chain) was documented in a study of CXCR3-negative and CXCR3-positive naive CD8 T cells. Whole-study findings and limits: Similarly elevated diversity marked both naive subsets, with memory CD8+ cells showing far lower diversity. CXCR3-negative and CXCR3-positive naive cells shared comparable TRBV-TRBJ usage, but memory cells did not. When CXCR3-positive naive cells were set against CXCR3-negative naive cells, the former had more hydrophobic TRB CDR3s.

Cells classed as naive CD8+ T cells were CD45RO-CCR7+CD27+CD95-. Via 5' RACE with UMI labels, TRB cDNA libraries were prepared. Each CDR3 protein gets one entry in TCRdb, which reprocessed the 5' RACE reads and gives no DNA. Its table lists around 160,000 distinct CDR3 sequences. To note about this clonotype: Its antigen is not known.

The CDR3 extends over 12 amino acids. Germline-derived CDR1 and CDR2 are DFQATT and SNEGSKA (reference sequence). This chain connects TRBV20-1 to TRBJ2-7. This receptor was obtained from a human donor in good health. Some clones in this sample may be carry-over from other donors' samples. The material sequenced was naive CXCR3+ CD8+ T cells from blood. Subset noted: CD45RO-CCR7+CD27+CD95- naive CD8+ T cells expressing CXCR3 (TNR3+). The CDR3 loop reads CSARGVQYEQYF.